Shown below are 17 T cell receptor beta chains from a single sample sequenced in a study of post-analysis software for immune sequencing data. Prepared TCR beta cDNA libraries contained unique molecular identifiers. Using its own MiXCR run on the PCR reads, TCRdb lists one record per CDR3 protein. The table includes about 460,000 distinct CDR3 sequences, 40% to 55% detected once. No antigens are known for them. Findings and caveats of the study: The study found TRBV5-6, TRBV5-1 and TRBV20-1 among 4 or 5 TRBV segments more frequent in patients than controls.

Source material: blood. These receptors were collected from a girl aged 10 to 17 with multiple sclerosis.

This clonotype turned up a few times. V and J are TRBV27 and TRBJ1-2; D perhaps matches TRBD1 (5 bases). With 5 bases removed from V and 8 bases from J, the gap between germline ends came to 12 bases. Germline V gene sequence: CDR1 MNHEY, CDR2 SMNVEV (reference sequence). The CDR3 totals 12 residues. The CDR3 loop is CASSGPGGGYTF. The CDR3 nucleotides are TGTGCCAGCAGTGGGCCGGGGGGAGGCTACACCTTC.

The chain employs TRBV7-9 and TRBJ2-5; 10 nucleotides line up with TRBD1. Matching the DNA end better, TRBJ2-7 makes the J call doubtful. The CDR3 has 15 amino acids. The germline V gene has CDR1 SEHNR and CDR2 FQNEAQ (reference sequence). Here the CDR3 reads CASSPTGGWLGEQYF. For the CDR3, the DNA is TGTGCCAGCAGCCCGACAGGGGGCTGGCTGGGCGAGCAGTACTTC.

The chain recombines TRBV4-1 with TRBJ2-5; a weak D match, TRBD2 (5 bases). With the DNA end fitting TRBJ2-7 better, the J assignment may be wrong. The CDR3 is 17 amino acids. The germline V gene encodes CDR1 MGHRA and CDR2 YSYEKL. The CDR3: CASSQDSPPGPRGEQYF. CDR3 bases: TGCGCCAGCAGCCAAGATTCGCCGCCAGGCCCCCGGGGCGAGCAGTACTTC.

This chain joins TRBV7-2 and TRBJ1-1; D not certain. V was pared by 2 bases and J by 4 bases, with 2 bases between. The CDR3 loop spans 11 amino acids. Germline CDR1 SGHTA, CDR2 FQGNSA. The CDR3 loop reads CASSLLTEAFF. The CDR3 DNA sequence: TGTGCCAGCAGCTTACTCACTGAAGCTTTCTTT.

The chain couples TRBV4-1 to TRBJ2-1; 8 nucleotides match TRBD2. The V gene end was trimmed by 4 bases and the J gene end by 5 bases; junction bases not matched to a gene: 13. The CDR3 covers 17 residues. Germline V gene data show CDR1 as MGHRA and CDR2 as YSYEKL. The CDR3 region has the DNA TGCGCCAGCAGCCTAAAGCAACTAGCGGCGGACCACAATGAGCAGTTCTTC. Protein: CASSLKQLAADHNEQFF.

This clonotype was seen only once. The CDR3, as DNA: TGCAGTGCTATAGATCGGGGACAGTCTAGCACAGATACGCAGTATTTT. It translates to CSAIDRGQSSTDTQYF. This chain links TRBV20-1 with TRBJ2-3; 7 bases are a match to TRBD1. The J segment lost 0 bases and the V segment lost 4 bases, leaving 10 bases of the junction unmatched. The CDR3 length is 16 residues. From germline, CDR1 is DFQATT and CDR2 SNEGSKA (reference sequence).

The V call is TRBV7-9, the J call TRBJ2-5; TRBD1 might be the D (6 bases). The germline V and J ends were trimmed by 2 bases and 3 bases, with 13 bases remaining between them. This CDR3 has 15 amino acids. Per germline, CDR1 SEHNR and CDR2 FQNEAQ (reference sequence). The CDR3 sequence is CASSLRGIPKETQYF. CDR3 sequence (DNA): TGTGCCAGCAGCTTAAGGGGGATCCCGAAAGAGACCCAGTACTTC. The full variable domain, completed using reference TRBV7-9 and TRBJ2-5, is DTGVSQNPRHKITKRGQNVTFRCDPISEHNRLYWYRQTLGQGPEFLTYFQNEAQLEKSRLLSDRFSAERPKGSFSTLEIQRTEQGDSAMYLCASSLRGIPKETQYFGPGTRLLVL.

The V gene is TRBV5-1, the J gene TRBJ1-4; no clear D gene. From germline, CDR1 is SGHRS and CDR2 YFSETQ. The CDR3 covers 15 residues. The V end was cut by 0 bases, the J end by 3 bases, with 9 bases between. CDR3 region: CASSLEPPSNEKLFF. CDR3 nucleotides: TGCGCCAGCAGCTTGGAGCCTCCGTCTAATGAAAAACTGTTTTTT.

There are many counts of this clonotype. The chain joins TRBV6-4 to TRBJ2-1, with 7 bases aligning to TRBD2. V shed 4 bases, J shed 3 bases, and the junction held 3 bases outside the gene matches. Germline V gives CDR1 MRHNA, CDR2 SNTAGT. The CDR3 has 14 residues. The CDR3 loop is CASSGGGSYNEQFF. In DNA form, the CDR3 reads TGTGCCAGCAGTGGTGGCGGGAGCTACAATGAGCAGTTCTTC.

The gene calls are TRBV7-8 and TRBJ1-2; D perhaps matches TRBD1 (6 bases). V gave up 6 bases and J gave up 1 base, with 18 bases separating them. The CDR3 is made up of 16 amino acids. CDR1 is SGHVS and CDR2 is FQNEAQ in the germline V gene. This CDR3 reads CASRSLRAGVNYGYTF. CDR3 sequence (DNA): TGTGCCAGCAGGTCCCTCAGGGCAGGGGTTAACTATGGCTACACCTTC.

This rearrangement joins TRBV20-1 to TRBJ2-7; 8 bases agree with TRBD2. V gave up 2 bases and J gave up 4 bases; unmatched junction bases: 13. CDR3 length: 16 amino acids. Germline lookup yields CDR1 DFQATT and CDR2 SNEGSKA (reference sequence). The chain's CDR3 is CSARSGAGALSYEQYF. The CDR3 DNA is TGCAGTGCTAGATCCGGAGCGGGAGCGCTCAGTTACGAGCAGTACTTC.

Notes on this clonotype: Germline and junction disagree at one end, which may indicate a read error. The rearrangement uses TRBV6-2 or TRBV6-3 and TRBJ2-1; 9 bases are shared with TRBD2. Germline V lookup: CDR1 MNHEY, CDR2 SVGEGT. CDR3 length: 15 residues. The CDR3 DNA follows: TGTGCTAGCAGTTACTCGGCGGGAGGGCCGGGTGAGCAGTTCTTC. This encodes CASSYSAGGPGEQFF.

J is TRBJ2-1 and V is TRBV5-5, with a tentative D call TRBD1 (6 bases). Trimming cost V 9 bases and J 0 bases, with 25 bases left between them. The CDR3 extends over 18 amino acids. The germline gives CDR1 SGHKS, CDR2 YYEKEE (reference sequence). CDR3 in DNA: TGTGCCACCCAGCTTGTGGTAGGGGGAAAAGACTCCTACAATGAGCAGTTCTTC. It codes for CATQLVVGGKDSYNEQFF.

The V gene is TRBV7-9, the J gene TRBJ2-1; 8 nucleotides line up with TRBD2. V lost 3 bases, J lost 7 bases, and 11 bases stayed unmatched. Germline lookup yields CDR1 SEHNR and CDR2 FQNEAQ (reference sequence). There are 16 residues in the CDR3. The CDR3 coding sequence is TGTGCCAGCAGCTTCGCGGGGGGCAGGGCGGAAAATGAGCAGTTCTTC. Encoded protein: CASSFAGGRAENEQFF. Complete variable domain (other parts from reference TRBV7-9 and TRBJ2-1): DTGVSQNPRHKITKRGQNVTFRCDPISEHNRLYWYRQTLGQGPEFLTYFQNEAQLEKSRLLSDRFSAERPKGSFSTLEIQRTEQGDSAMYLCASSFAGGRAENEQFFGPGTRLTVL.

The chain employs TRBV7-9 and TRBJ2-3, with 9 bases lining up with TRBD2. The V gene's germline CDR1 is SEHNR and CDR2 FQNEAQ (reference sequence). Trimming took 5 bases from V and 0 from J; bases not matched to a gene: 15. The CDR3 is made up of 19 amino acids. The CDR3 DNA reads as TGTGCCAGCAGCACATGGACTAGCGTAGACTTCCATAGCACAGATACGCAGTATTTT. It is translated as CASSTWTSVDFHSTDTQYF.

This chain connects TRBV5-1 to TRBJ1-2; possible D gene TRBD1, 5 bases. The CDR3 extends over 15 amino acids. V was trimmed by 0 bases and J by 8 bases, leaving 17 bases between them. Germline V gives CDR1 SGHRS, CDR2 YFSETQ. Here the CDR3 reads CASSLDLGGLDGYTF. CDR3 coding DNA: TGCGCCAGCAGCTTGGATTTGGGGGGACTCGACGGCTACACCTTC.

This clonotype was observed a handful of times. The chain is built from TRBV7-2 and TRBJ2-3; D is unresolved. Germline assignment: CDR1 SGHTA and CDR2 FQGNSA. V lost 5 bases and J lost 2, with 11 bases in between. The CDR3 has 14 residues. CDR3 region: CASSQEVTTDTQYF. CDR3 sequence (DNA): TGTGCCAGCAGCCAAGAGGTGACCACAGATACGCAGTATTTT.